A selection of T cell receptor beta chains follows, all from one sample in a study of CD8+CD57+ T cells in acquired aplastic anemia. Each CDR3 protein is one row after TCRdb ran MiXCR on the reads. The profile shows roughly 190,000 distinct CDR3 sequences, roughly half of them singletons. Material for sequencing was sorted CD4+, CD8+, or CD8+CD57+ T cells (not recorded which) from PBMCs. These TCRs come from a human donor with aplastic anemia. The CDR3 runs from the conserved cysteine through the conserved F or W. Each record gives: J gene, clone size, V gene, CDR3 length, D gene, CDR3 protein, CDR3 DNA. D genes are given only for firm matches. Expanded clones get a size class; other rows say once, few or many, or leave the size out.

j_gene: TRBJ2-7; abundance: .; v_gene: TRBV2; len: 15; d_gene: .; CDR3aa: CASSVDTGPSYEQYF; CDR3nt: TGTGCCAGCAGTGTAGATACAGGGCCCTCCTACGAGCAGTACTTC
j_gene: TRBJ2-5; abundance: .; v_gene: TRBV7-9; len: 11; d_gene: .; CDR3aa: CASTYQETQYF; CDR3nt: TGTGCCAGCACCTATCAAGAGACCCAGTACTTC
j_gene: TRBJ1-5; abundance: few; v_gene: TRBV19; len: 13; d_gene: .; CDR3aa: CASSMGLGQPQHF; CDR3nt: TGTGCCAGTAGTATGGGGCTTGGTCAGCCCCAGCATTTT
j_gene: TRBJ2-2; abundance: once; v_gene: TRBV5-8; len: 15; d_gene: TRBD1; CDR3aa: CASSLGTGITGELFF; CDR3nt: TGTGCCAGCAGCTTAGGGACAGGGATCACCGGGGAGCTGTTTTTT
j_gene: TRBJ2-5; abundance: many; v_gene: TRBV4-1; len: 18; d_gene: TRBD1; CDR3aa: CASRRVGQGLSIEETQYF; CDR3nt: TGCGCCAGCAGACGAGTTGGACAGGGCCTCTCGATAGAAGAGACCCAGTACTTC
j_gene: TRBJ1-1; abundance: many; v_gene: TRBV7-2; len: 14; d_gene: .; CDR3aa: CASSLRGGKTEAFF; CDR3nt: TGTGCCAGCAGCTTAAGGGGGGGGAAGACTGAAGCTTTCTTT
j_gene: TRBJ1-5; abundance: .; v_gene: TRBV24-1; len: 14; d_gene: TRBD1; CDR3aa: CATSDPGQDQPQHF; CDR3nt: TGTGCCACCAGTGACCCGGGACAGGATCAGCCCCAGCATTTT
j_gene: TRBJ2-3; abundance: .; v_gene: TRBV6-4; len: 15; d_gene: TRBD1; CDR3aa: CASSDGQGNTDTQYF; CDR3nt: TGTGCCAGCAGTGACGGACAGGGGAACACAGATACGCAGTATTTT
j_gene: TRBJ2-7; abundance: .; v_gene: TRBV2; len: 12; d_gene: .; CDR3aa: CASGRWVDEQYF; CDR3nt: TGTGCCAGCGGGAGGTGGGTCGACGAGCAGTACTTC
j_gene: TRBJ2-7; abundance: .; v_gene: TRBV7-8; len: 13; d_gene: .; CDR3aa: CASSLGKSYEQYF; CDR3nt: TGTGCCAGCAGCTTAGGCAAATCCTACGAGCAGTACTTC
j_gene: TRBJ2-5; abundance: many; v_gene: TRBV6-5; len: 13; d_gene: .; CDR3aa: CASSYKERETQYF; CDR3nt: TGTGCCAGCAGTTACAAGGAGCGGGAGACCCAGTACTTC
j_gene: TRBJ1-2; abundance: .; v_gene: TRBV10-3; len: 13; d_gene: TRBD1; CDR3aa: CAISEEQGGGYTF; CDR3nt: TGTGCCATCAGTGAGGAACAGGGGGGCGGCTACACCTTC
j_gene: TRBJ1-2; abundance: few; v_gene: TRBV7-9; len: 11; d_gene: .; CDR3aa: CASSLTTGYTF; CDR3nt: TGTGCCAGCAGCCTAACAACTGGCTACACCTTC
j_gene: TRBJ1-1; abundance: .; v_gene: TRBV15; len: 15; d_gene: .; CDR3aa: CATSRDQSVSTEAFF; CDR3nt: TGTGCCACCAGCAGAGATCAGTCGGTATCCACTGAAGCTTTCTTT
j_gene: TRBJ2-5; abundance: .; v_gene: TRBV7-6; len: 15; d_gene: TRBD2; CDR3aa: CASSLIWGGQETQYF; CDR3nt: TGTGCCAGCAGCTTAATTTGGGGGGGACAAGAGACCCAGTACTTC
j_gene: TRBJ2-2; abundance: .; v_gene: TRBV19; len: 14; d_gene: .; CDR3aa: CASSIPLNTGELFF; CDR3nt: TGTGCCAGTAGTATCCCCCTAAACACCGGGGAGCTGTTTTTT
j_gene: TRBJ2-5; abundance: few; v_gene: TRBV7-2; len: 13; d_gene: .; CDR3aa: CASSYGQQETQYF; CDR3nt: TGTGCCAGCAGCTACGGACAGCAAGAGACCCAGTACTTC
j_gene: TRBJ2-1; abundance: many; v_gene: TRBV5-1; len: 17; d_gene: TRBD1; CDR3aa: CASSLNRGKVRGNEQFF; CDR3nt: TGCGCCAGCAGCTTGAACAGGGGAAAGGTCCGGGGCAATGAGCAGTTCTTC
j_gene: TRBJ2-7; abundance: many; v_gene: TRBV9; len: 14; d_gene: .; CDR3aa: CASSDGGSLNEQYF; CDR3nt: TGTGCCAGCAGCGACGGAGGATCTTTAAACGAGCAGTACTTC
j_gene: TRBJ1-6; abundance: .; v_gene: TRBV20-1; len: 13; d_gene: .; CDR3aa: CSATDSTNSPLHF; CDR3nt: TGCAGTGCTACAGACAGCACTAATTCACCCCTCCACTTT
j_gene: TRBJ2-5; abundance: .; v_gene: TRBV20-1; len: 15; d_gene: TRBD2; CDR3aa: CSARDVAGMSETQYF; CDR3nt: TGCAGTGCTAGAGATGTAGCGGGAATGTCAGAGACCCAGTACTTC
j_gene: TRBJ2-7; abundance: many; v_gene: TRBV12-3/TRBV12-4; len: 15; d_gene: .; CDR3aa: CASSLRGGAGYEQYF; CDR3nt: TGTGCCAGCAGCCTCCGTGGGGGGGCCGGTTACGAGCAGTACTTC
j_gene: TRBJ2-1; abundance: many; v_gene: TRBV9; len: 13; d_gene: TRBD1; CDR3aa: CASSADRTNEQFF; CDR3nt: TGTGCCAGCAGCGCGGACAGGACGAATGAGCAGTTCTTC
j_gene: TRBJ2-1; abundance: .; v_gene: TRBV10-3; len: 13; d_gene: .; CDR3aa: CAINKGGYNEQFF; CDR3nt: TGTGCCATTAATAAAGGGGGCTACAATGAGCAGTTCTTC
j_gene: TRBJ2-7; abundance: many; v_gene: TRBV7-2; len: 11; d_gene: .; CDR3aa: CASSPDYEQYF; CDR3nt: TGTGCCAGCAGCCCCGATTACGAGCAGTACTTC
j_gene: TRBJ2-7; abundance: .; v_gene: TRBV29-1; len: 10; d_gene: .; CDR3aa: CSVEDYEQYF; CDR3nt: TGCAGCGTTGAAGACTACGAGCAGTACTTC
j_gene: TRBJ2-5; abundance: many; v_gene: TRBV19; len: 15; d_gene: .; CDR3aa: CASSSRGSLGETQYF; CDR3nt: TGTGCCAGTAGTTCCCGGGGTTCGCTCGGAGAGACCCAGTACTTC
j_gene: TRBJ2-1; abundance: many; v_gene: TRBV24-1; len: 15; d_gene: .; CDR3aa: CATAPAGSSYNEQFF; CDR3nt: TGTGCCACCGCTCCGGCGGGGAGCTCCTACAATGAGCAGTTCTTC
j_gene: TRBJ1-5; abundance: .; v_gene: TRBV28; len: 14; d_gene: .; CDR3aa: CASSRTAGNQPQHF; CDR3nt: TGTGCCAGCAGTCGGACAGCCGGCAATCAGCCCCAGCATTTT
j_gene: TRBJ2-7; abundance: many; v_gene: TRBV3-1; len: 16; d_gene: .; CDR3aa: CASSFTGTVSSYEQYF; CDR3nt: TGTGCCAGCAGCTTTACCGGGACCGTAAGCTCCTACGAGCAGTACTTC
j_gene: TRBJ2-7; abundance: many; v_gene: TRBV29-1; len: 14; d_gene: TRBD1; CDR3aa: CSAAPDRGNGEQYF; CDR3nt: TGCAGCGCCGCCCCGGACAGGGGAAACGGCGAGCAGTACTTC
j_gene: TRBJ2-5; abundance: once; v_gene: TRBV20-1; len: 16; d_gene: TRBD2; CDR3aa: CSASSQALAGGETQYF; CDR3nt: TGCAGTGCCAGCAGCCAAGCGTTAGCGGGAGGGGAGACCCAGTACTTC
j_gene: TRBJ2-2; abundance: .; v_gene: TRBV2; len: 16; d_gene: .; CDR3aa: CASRASQSNQPRGAVF; CDR3nt: TGTGCCAGCAGGGCCTCTCAGAGTAATCAGCCCCGGGGAGCTGTTTTT
j_gene: TRBJ1-1; abundance: many; v_gene: TRBV7-8; len: 12; d_gene: .; CDR3aa: CASSLGDIEAFF; CDR3nt: TGTGCCAGCAGCTTAGGGGATATTGAAGCTTTCTTT
j_gene: TRBJ2-7; abundance: .; v_gene: TRBV6-1; len: 14; d_gene: TRBD1; CDR3aa: CASSRGQGPDEQYF; CDR3nt: TGTGCCAGCAGTCGCGGACAGGGTCCGGACGAGCAGTACTTC
j_gene: TRBJ2-2; abundance: .; v_gene: TRBV7-9; len: 16; d_gene: TRBD2; CDR3aa: CASSSGGGANTGELFF; CDR3nt: TGTGCCAGCAGCTCGGGCGGGGGGGCCAACACCGGGGAGCTGTTTTTT
j_gene: TRBJ1-6; abundance: .; v_gene: TRBV2; len: 13; d_gene: .; CDR3aa: CASSEAAFSPLHF; CDR3nt: TGTGCCAGCAGCGAGGCGGCATTTTCACCCCTCCACTTT
j_gene: TRBJ2-7; abundance: few; v_gene: TRBV27; len: 15; d_gene: .; CDR3aa: CASSPPSREAYEQYF; CDR3nt: TGTGCCAGCAGTCCGCCGTCTAGGGAAGCCTACGAGCAGTACTTC
j_gene: TRBJ2-1; abundance: many; v_gene: TRBV14; len: 18; d_gene: TRBD2; CDR3aa: CASSQDRLAGGIYNEQFF; CDR3nt: TGTGCCAGCAGCCAAGATCGACTAGCGGGAGGCATCTACAATGAGCAGTTCTTC
j_gene: TRBJ2-5; abundance: .; v_gene: TRBV24-1; len: 16; d_gene: .; CDR3aa: CATSNSAADSQETQYF; CDR3nt: TGTGCCACCAGTAACTCGGCGGCAGACAGCCAAGAGACCCAGTACTTC
j_gene: TRBJ1-1; abundance: .; v_gene: TRBV3-1; len: 14; d_gene: .; CDR3aa: CASSQEARYTEAFF; CDR3nt: TGTGCCAGCAGCCAAGAAGCCAGGTACACTGAAGCTTTCTTT
j_gene: TRBJ2-3; abundance: many; v_gene: TRBV29-1; len: 17; d_gene: TRBD2; CDR3aa: CSVEGAKGREGTDTQYF; CDR3nt: TGCAGCGTTGAAGGGGCTAAGGGGCGGGAGGGCACAGATACGCAGTATTTT
j_gene: TRBJ2-1; abundance: .; v_gene: TRBV7-2; len: 14; d_gene: TRBD2; CDR3aa: CASRPSGSYNEQFF; CDR3nt: TGTGCCAGCAGGCCTAGCGGGAGCTACAATGAGCAGTTCTTC
j_gene: TRBJ2-7; abundance: .; v_gene: TRBV7-8; len: 16; d_gene: .; CDR3aa: CASSLAFGRSSYEQYF; CDR3nt: TGTGCCAGCAGCTTAGCTTTTGGACGGTCAAGCTACGAGCAGTACTTC
j_gene: TRBJ1-2; abundance: .; v_gene: TRBV25-1; len: 16; d_gene: .; CDR3aa: CASSARGGGKNYGYTF; CDR3nt: TGTGCCAGCAGTGCTAGGGGAGGGGGGAAGAACTATGGCTACACCTTC
j_gene: TRBJ1-1; abundance: many; v_gene: TRBV9; len: 15; d_gene: TRBD1; CDR3aa: CASSGGQGGYTEAFF; CDR3nt: TGTGCCAGCAGCGGGGGACAGGGAGGGTACACTGAAGCTTTCTTT
j_gene: TRBJ2-5; abundance: .; v_gene: TRBV18; len: 14; d_gene: .; CDR3aa: CASSPQRTLETQYF; CDR3nt: TGTGCCAGCTCCCCTCAAAGGACTCTTGAGACCCAGTACTTC
j_gene: TRBJ2-7; abundance: many; v_gene: TRBV9; len: 16; d_gene: .; CDR3aa: CASSVGRQGYIYEQYF; CDR3nt: TGTGCCAGCAGCGTAGGACGGCAGGGATACATCTACGAGCAGTACTTC
j_gene: TRBJ2-3; abundance: .; v_gene: TRBV20-1; len: 15; d_gene: TRBD2; CDR3aa: CSASASGRSSDTQYF; CDR3nt: TGCAGTGCCTCCGCTAGCGGGAGATCCTCAGATACGCAGTATTTT
j_gene: TRBJ2-7; abundance: .; v_gene: TRBV10-3; len: 13; d_gene: .; CDR3aa: CAIMGINSYEQYF; CDR3nt: TGTGCCATCATGGGGATAAATAGCTACGAGCAGTACTTC
j_gene: TRBJ2-7; abundance: .; v_gene: TRBV15; len: 15; d_gene: .; CDR3aa: CATSRDQGAGAEQYF; CDR3nt: TGTGCCACCAGCAGAGATCAGGGGGCGGGGGCCGAGCAGTACTTC
j_gene: TRBJ1-2; abundance: .; v_gene: TRBV6-4; len: 16; d_gene: TRBD1; CDR3aa: CASSDWTGIIYYGYTF; CDR3nt: TGTGCCAGCAGTGACTGGACAGGGATAATTTACTATGGCTACACCTTC
j_gene: TRBJ2-7; abundance: .; v_gene: TRBV9; len: 14; d_gene: .; CDR3aa: CASSPQDRFYEQYF; CDR3nt: TGTGCCAGCAGCCCCCAAGACAGGTTCTACGAGCAGTACTTC
j_gene: TRBJ1-2; abundance: many; v_gene: TRBV5-1; len: 16; d_gene: TRBD1; CDR3aa: CASSPSQGEDNYGYTF; CDR3nt: TGCGCCAGCAGCCCCTCACAGGGGGAAGACAACTATGGCTACACCTTC
j_gene: TRBJ2-7; abundance: .; v_gene: TRBV4-1; len: 17; d_gene: TRBD1; CDR3aa: CASSLKSTGTGSYEQYF; CDR3nt: TGCGCCAGCAGCCTCAAATCAACCGGGACAGGATCCTACGAGCAGTACTTC